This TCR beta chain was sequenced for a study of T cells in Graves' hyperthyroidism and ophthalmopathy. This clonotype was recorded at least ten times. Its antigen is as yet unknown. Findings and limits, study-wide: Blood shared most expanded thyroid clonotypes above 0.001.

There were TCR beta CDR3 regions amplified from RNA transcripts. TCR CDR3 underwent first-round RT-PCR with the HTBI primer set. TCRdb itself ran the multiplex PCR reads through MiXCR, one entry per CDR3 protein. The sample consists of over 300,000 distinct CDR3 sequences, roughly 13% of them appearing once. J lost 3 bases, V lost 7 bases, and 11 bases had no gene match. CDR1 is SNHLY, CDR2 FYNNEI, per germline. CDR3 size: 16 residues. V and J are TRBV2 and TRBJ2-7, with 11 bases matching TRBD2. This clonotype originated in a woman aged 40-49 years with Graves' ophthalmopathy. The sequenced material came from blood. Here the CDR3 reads CASTTQTSGIGYEQYF. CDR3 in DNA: TGTGCCAGCACGACCCAGACTAGCGGGATAGGCTACGAGCAGTACTTC.